This T cell receptor beta chain comes out of a study of cytomegalovirus exposure and HLA in healthy donors. Study information: The Caucasian-associated ancestry cluster contained 81% of the approximately 400 genotyped donors.

In the case of this clone: Its antigen is undetermined.

The study ran its PCR with 60 Vbeta and 13 Jbeta primers. TCRdb's table, derived via immunoSEQ multiplex PCR, lists solely in-frame clones and lacks some. The sample lists a few hundred thousand clones; approximately 68% were seen once. Overall study findings and caveats: Altogether, 160 or so TCR beta chains were recorded as cytomegalovirus-associated. TCR beta sequences reportedly predicted most subjects' HLA-A and HLA-B alleles accurately.

Sequencing was performed on PBMCs. The source of this sequence is a woman in her 30s in good health and CMV-seronegative.

The CDR3 sequence: CASSQAPGETQYF. The CDR3 bases are TGTGCCAGCAGCCAAGCCCCAGGGGAGACCCAGTACTTC. The chain carries TRBV4-2 and TRBJ2-5; D may be TRBD1 (5 bases). Germline V gives CDR1 LGHNA, CDR2 YNFKEQ. This CDR3 has 13 amino acids. V was cut by 1 base and J by 5 bases, with 8 bases left in between.